This T cell receptor (beta chain) was documented in a study of immune heterogeneity within non-small cell lung tumors. Study as a whole: Several squamous cell carcinomas, around 10 non-squamous carcinomas and 1 not otherwise specified made up the tumors.

Bulk tumor genomic DNA (about 600 ng per sample) served as template. Surgeons took several biopsies per primary tumor, spaced far apart, during surgery. Samples came from untreated patients having curative surgery for newly diagnosed non-small cell lung cancer. Newly diagnosed non-small cell lung cancer patients undergoing curative-intent surgery served as donors. This clonotype is deemed medium-sized (0.01 to 0.1%). Its antigen is unknown. For the TCR beta CDR3, multiplex PCR with 32 V and 13 J primers performed the amplification. One entry per CDR3 protein, called by TCRdb with MiXCR from the multiplex PCR reads. The data hold 5,000 to 7,000 distinct CDR3 sequences, with about 21% observed a single time. V was shortened by 8 bases and J by 5 bases, with 13 bases between the two germline ends. Germline V lookup: CDR1 GTSNPN, CDR2 SVGIG (reference sequence). The CDR3 is 13 amino acids. Study observations and caveats: Although only moderate, the correlation of local T-cell clonality with local tumor mutational burden was significant (R approximately 0.3). Largely different high-frequency T-cell receptor beta clonotypes were found between individual patients.

This chain connects TRBV30 to TRBJ1-6; tentatively, D is TRBD1 (5 bases). The source material was lung tumor tissue. The clonotype comes from a woman in her fifties or sixties with non-small cell lung cancer. Written as DNA, the CDR3 is TGTGCCGAGTCGGTGGGGGATAATTCACCCCTCCACTTT. Protein product: CAESVGDNSPLHF.